The 28 T cell receptor beta chains reported below all come from one sample, sequenced in a study of T cell repertoires in cytomegalovirus infection. Each CDR3 protein gets one entry after TCRdb re-called the reads with MiXCR. This table holds about 110,000 distinct CDR3 sequences, about 30% found once. No antigens are known for them. Specimen: CD8+ T cells from cultured PBMCs, collected from culture after CMV antigen stimulation. These receptor sequences come from a human donor in good health (CMV status not recorded). Some clones in this sample may be carry-over from other donors' samples.

This clonotype was counted ten times or more. This chain connects TRBV4-2 to TRBJ2-2; D call uncertain. In germline, CDR1 is LGHNA, CDR2 YNFKEQ. This CDR3 comprises 15 residues. Trimming cost V 1 base and J 5 bases, with 11 bases left between them. The CDR3, as DNA: TGTGCCAGCAGCCAAGTTTTGGATGAAACCGGGGAGCTGTTTTTT. Translated: CASSQVLDETGELFF.

The V call is TRBV7-9, the J call TRBJ2-1, with 15 bases that match TRBD2. CDR1 is SEHNR and CDR2 is FQNEAQ in the germline V gene (reference sequence). CDR3 length: 15 amino acids. The V segment lost 5 bases and the J segment 8 bases; nucleotides outside the gene matches: 4. The CDR3 protein is CASSPGLAGGDEQFF. CDR3 nucleotide sequence: TGTGCCAGCAGCCCAGGACTAGCGGGGGGGGATGAGCAGTTCTTC.

The rearrangement joins TRBV20-1 to TRBJ2-3; 7 nucleotides line up with TRBD1. Germline CDR1 reads DFQATT; CDR2 reads SNEGSKA (reference sequence). This CDR3 region has 15 residues. The V and J ends lost 6 bases and 2 bases, in that order; junction bases with no gene match: 11. CDR3 in amino acids: CSALPGQKITDTQYF. The CDR3 nucleotides are TGCAGTGCGCTTCCGGGACAGAAAATCACAGATACGCAGTATTTT.

The chain couples TRBV4-1 to TRBJ2-1; D possibly corresponds to TRBD2 (7 bases). CDR1 and CDR2 from the germline V gene are MGHRA and YSYEKL. The CDR3 is 16 residues long. The V end lost 3 bases, the J end lost 4 bases, and 16 bases lay between the germline ends. CDR3 sequence: CASSHGEGGRYNEQFF. The CDR3 DNA reads as TGCGCCAGCAGCCACGGGGAGGGGGGCCGATACAATGAGCAGTTCTTC.

In its sample, this clonotype was seen many times. This sequence joins TRBV19 and TRBJ1-1; D gene uncertain. V was pared by 8 bases and J by 6 bases, with 16 bases between. CDR3 length equals 13 residues. Germline CDR1 LNHDA, CDR2 SQIVND (reference sequence). The CDR3 region is CASSKGGISEAFF. Here the CDR3 DNA reads TGTGCCAGTTCAAAGGGTGGTATATCTGAAGCTTTCTTT.

This clonotype was seen ten or more times. The V and J genes are TRBV7-8 and TRBJ1-2; possibly TRBD1 for D (5 bases). V lost 2 bases, J lost 3 bases, and 10 bases lay in between. This CDR3 has 14 amino acids. Germline V CDR1 and CDR2: SGHVS, FQNEAQ. The chain's CDR3 is CASSLRGADYGYTF. The CDR3 DNA sequence: TGTGCCAGCAGCTTACGCGGGGCCGACTATGGCTACACCTTC. The entire variable domain, with the rest obtained from reference TRBV7-8 and TRBJ1-2, is as follows: GAGVSQSPRYKVAKRGQDVALRCDPISGHVSLFWYQQALGQGPEFLTYFQNEAQLDKSGLPSDRFFAERPEGSVSTLKIQRTQQEDSAVYLCASSLRGADYGYTFGSGTRLTVV.

This clonotype was observed a few times. The chain uses TRBV11-2 and TRBJ2-1; D may be TRBD1 (6 bases). This CDR3 has 17 amino acids. Per the germline V gene, CDR1 is SGHAT and CDR2 is FQNNGV. V was shortened by 3 bases and J by 0 bases, with 15 bases between the two germline ends. This chain's CDR3 is CASSFRGWGSSYNEQFF. Here the CDR3 DNA reads TGTGCCAGCAGCTTTAGGGGGTGGGGGAGCTCCTACAATGAGCAGTTCTTC. The variable domain in full, completed from reference TRBV11-2 and TRBJ2-1, reads EAGVAQSPRYKIIEKRQSVAFWCNPISGHATLYWYQQILGQGPKLLIQFQNNGVVDDSQLPKDRFSAERLKGVDSTLKIQPAKLEDSAVYLCASSFRGWGSSYNEQFFGPGTRLTVL.

The sample holds a few counts of this clonotype. The V call is TRBV2, the J call TRBJ1-5, with TRBD1 matching 10 bases. Germline V gene data show CDR1 as SNHLY and CDR2 as FYNNEI. V was pared by 4 bases and J by 7 bases, with 7 bases of the junction left unmatched. The CDR3 runs to 15 residues. The CDR3 is CASSATGGAGQPQHF. For the CDR3, the DNA is TGTGCCAGCAGTGCGACAGGGGGCGCAGGGCAGCCCCAGCATTTT.

This clonotype has a count of ten or more. The J gene is TRBJ2-2, the V gene TRBV12-3 or TRBV12-4; 13 nucleotides line up with TRBD2. This CDR3 has 16 amino acids. Trimming took 3 bases from V and 8 from J; bases not matched to a gene: 6. The CDR3 loop is CASSFGLAGDRGELFF. The CDR3 nucleotides read TGTGCCAGCAGTTTCGGACTAGCGGGGGACCGGGGGGAGCTGTTTTTT.

V and J are TRBV19 and TRBJ1-1; D unclear. V gave up 5 bases and J gave up 1 base, with 8 bases separating them. The CDR3 sequence is 13 residues long. CDR1 and CDR2 from the germline V gene are LNHDA and SQIVND (reference sequence). CDR3 protein: CASSSWRNTEAFF. CDR3 DNA sequence: TGTGCCAGTAGTTCGTGGAGGAACACTGAAGCTTTCTTT.

This clonotype has only one observation. This may arise from a read error, as a much more abundant clone is one base away. The chain combines TRBV7-8 with TRBJ2-7, with TRBD2 identical over 9 bases. The CDR3 spans 16 residues. Germline CDR1 SGHVS, CDR2 FQNEAQ. CDR3 nucleotides: TGTGCCAGCCGCTTAGGACTCGGCGGGGGGGTCTACGAGCAGTACTTC. Translation: CASRLGLGGGVYEQYF. The full variable domain, its missing parts supplied by reference TRBV7-8 and TRBJ2-7, is GAGVSQSPRYKVAKRGQDVALRCDPISGHVSLFWYQQALGQGPEFLTYFQNEAQLDKSGLPSDRFFAERPEGSVSTLKIQRTQQEDSAVYLCASRLGLGGGVYEQYFGPGTRLTVT.

A few counts support this clonotype. This sequence joins TRBV7-2 and TRBJ1-1; D is unclear. Germline CDR1 SGHTA, CDR2 FQGNSA. V was pared by 2 bases and J by 1 base, with 17 bases between. The CDR3 totals 17 residues. In DNA form, the CDR3 reads TGTGCCAGCAGCTTATTTGTGATCGGGAGGACGAACACTGAAGCTTTCTTT. Encoded protein: CASSLFVIGRTNTEAFF. Filled out from reference TRBV7-2 and TRBJ1-1, the complete variable domain reads GAGVSQSPSNKVTEKGKDVELRCDPISGHTALYWYRQSLGQGLEFLIYFQGNSAPDKSGLPSDRFSAERTGGSVSTLTIQRTQQEDSAVYLCASSLFVIGRTNTEAFFGQGTRLTVV.

The chain recombines TRBV19 with TRBJ2-7; D tentatively fits TRBD1 or TRBD2 (5 bases each). Germline V gene lookup returns CDR1 LNHDA and CDR2 SQIVND (reference sequence). This CDR3 spans 16 amino acids. The V gene lost 5 bases and the J gene lost 1 base, with 18 bases spanning the gap. CDR3 loop: CASSFAFGTASYEQYF. For the CDR3, the DNA is TGTGCCAGTAGTTTCGCTTTCGGGACGGCGTCCTACGAGCAGTACTTC.

This clonotype occurred a few times. The rearrangement uses TRBV6-1 and TRBJ1-3; a possible D gene is TRBD1 (5 bases). This CDR3 contains 15 residues. V lost 6 bases and J 2 bases, leaving 14 bases between the germline ends. Germline assignment: CDR1 MNHNS and CDR2 SASEGT. CDR3 amino acids: CASSNNQGTGNTIYF. The CDR3 region has the DNA TGTGCCAGCAGCAATAACCAGGGAACTGGAAACACCATATATTTT.

This clonotype came up many times. V gene TRBV7-2 combines with J gene TRBJ1-2; D is possibly TRBD1 (5 bases). The V gene's germline CDR1 is SGHTA and CDR2 FQGNSA. V was cut by 2 bases and J by 4 bases, with 14 bases left in between. CDR3 length: 15 amino acids. This chain's CDR3 is CASSLSEGTVYGYTF. CDR3 DNA: TGTGCCAGCAGCTTAAGTGAAGGGACGGTCTATGGCTACACCTTC. Complete variable domain (other parts from reference TRBV7-2 and TRBJ1-2): GAGVSQSPSNKVTEKGKDVELRCDPISGHTALYWYRQSLGQGLEFLIYFQGNSAPDKSGLPSDRFSAERTGGSVSTLTIQRTQQEDSAVYLCASSLSEGTVYGYTFGSGTRLTVV.

The chain employs TRBV27 and TRBJ2-1; D may be TRBD1 (5 bases). CDR3 length: 15 amino acids. The germline V gene encodes CDR1 MNHEY and CDR2 SMNVEV (reference sequence). V was shortened by 2 bases and J by 5 bases, with 13 bases between the two germline ends. The CDR3 DNA reads TGTGCCAGCAGTTTAGGGCAGGGATCCCACAATGAGCAGTTCTTC. It translates to CASSLGQGSHNEQFF.

The V gene is TRBV6-5, the J gene TRBJ2-5; TRBD2 matches 12 bases. The CDR3 totals 14 residues. Germline CDR1 MNHEY, CDR2 SVGAGI. Losses at the gene ends were 10 bases for V and 4 bases for J; bases not matched to a gene: 7. The CDR3 loop is CATELAGGGETQYF. CDR3 nucleotide sequence: TGTGCCACCGAACTAGCGGGGGGAGGAGAGACCCAGTACTTC.

V usage is TRBV20-1 and J usage is TRBJ2-5; 8 nucleotides match TRBD2. J gave up 5 bases and V 3 bases, and 5 bases lay outside the gene matches. This CDR3 region has 13 residues. Per the germline V gene, CDR1 is DFQATT and CDR2 is SNEGSKA (reference sequence). CDR3 sequence reads: CSASGGGSETQYF. In DNA, the CDR3 is TGCAGTGCTAGCGGGGGGGGGTCGGAGACCCAGTACTTC.

This clonotype was recorded at least ten times. V usage is TRBV11-2 and J usage is TRBJ2-1; 7 bases are a match to TRBD1. The germline V gene has CDR1 SGHAT and CDR2 FQNNGV. V lost 4 bases to trimming and J lost 7 bases; unmatched junction nucleotides: 7. The CDR3 sequence is 14 residues long. For the CDR3, the DNA is TGTGCCAGCAGCTCGACAGGGAATCGTAATGAGCAGTTCTTC. This gives the protein CASSSTGNRNEQFF.

The rearrangement uses TRBV28 and TRBJ1-1; 8 nucleotides match TRBD1. CDR3 length equals 15 residues. V lost 3 bases to trimming and J lost 1 base; unmatched junction nucleotides: 4. The V gene's germline CDR1 is MDHEN and CDR2 SYDVKM. The CDR3 loop reads CASSLSGTGNTEAFF. The CDR3 DNA follows: TGTGCCAGCAGTTTGTCCGGGACAGGGAACACTGAAGCTTTCTTT. The entire variable domain, with the rest obtained from reference TRBV28 and TRBJ1-1, is as follows: DVKVTQSSRYLVKRTGEKVFLECVQDMDHENMFWYRQDPGLGLRLIYFSYDVKMKEKGDIPEGYSVSREKKERFSLILESASTNQTSMYLCASSLSGTGNTEAFFGQGTRLTVV.

The chain is built from TRBV19 and TRBJ1-1; D is ambiguous. The CDR3 is made up of 12 amino acids. Germline V gives CDR1 LNHDA, CDR2 SQIVND (reference sequence). V dropped 3 bases and J dropped 7 bases, with 9 bases sitting between them. The CDR3 DNA follows: TGTGCCAGTAGTATCGGGCAGCTTGAAGCTTTCTTT. Encoded protein: CASSIGQLEAFF. Full variable domain (missing parts from reference TRBV19 and TRBJ1-1): DGGITQSPKYLFRKEGQNVTLSCEQNLNHDAMYWYRQDPGQGLRLIYYSQIVNDFQKGDIAEGYSVSREKKESFPLTVTSAQKNPTAFYLCASSIGQLEAFFGQGTRLTVV.

There are many counts of this clonotype. The V gene is TRBV20-1, the J gene TRBJ2-7, with TRBD2 as a possible D gene (5 bases). This CDR3 comprises 14 residues. Trimming took 0 bases from V and 3 from J, leaving 12 bases between them. Germline loops: CDR1 DFQATT, CDR2 SNEGSKA (reference sequence). This CDR3 reads CSARDQADYYEQYF. CDR3 bases: TGCAGTGCTAGAGATCAGGCAGACTACTACGAGCAGTACTTC.

This chain connects TRBV6-5 to TRBJ2-5, with D unresolved. This CDR3 has 16 residues. V lost 4 bases to trimming and J lost 4 bases, with 19 bases between them. The V gene's germline CDR1 is MNHEY and CDR2 SVGAGI. The CDR3 reads CASSFYFSKLLETQYF. The CDR3, as DNA: TGTGCCAGCAGTTTTTACTTCAGCAAGTTGTTAGAGACCCAGTACTTC.

This chain links TRBV19 with TRBJ1-1, with TRBD1 matching over 8 bases. J was trimmed by 4 bases and V by 5 bases; bases with no gene match: 6. CDR3 length: 14 amino acids. Per the germline V gene, CDR1 is LNHDA and CDR2 is SQIVND (reference sequence). CDR3 nucleotides: TGTGCCAGTAGTTTACAGGGGGGAGTCACTGAAGCTTTCTTT. Its translation: CASSLQGGVTEAFF. Combining the CDR3 with reference TRBV19 and TRBJ1-1 gives the whole variable domain DGGITQSPKYLFRKEGQNVTLSCEQNLNHDAMYWYRQDPGQGLRLIYYSQIVNDFQKGDIAEGYSVSREKKESFPLTVTSAQKNPTAFYLCASSLQGGVTEAFFGQGTRLTVV.

This clonotype was observed once. The V gene is TRBV6-5, the J gene TRBJ2-3; D might be TRBD1 or TRBD2, each matching 5 bases. V lost 2 bases, J lost 4 bases, and 13 bases lay in between. Germline values: CDR1 MNHEY, CDR2 SVGAGI. This CDR3 region has 15 residues. CDR3 nucleotide sequence: TGTGCCAGCAGTTACAAGGGGTTCGGGGCAGATACGCAGTATTTT. Its translation is CASSYKGFGADTQYF.

As for this clonotype: A read error may produce the germline difference seen at one junction end. The J gene is TRBJ2-7, the V gene TRBV6-1; tentatively, D is TRBD1 or TRBD2 (7 bases each). CDR3 length: 13 residues. In germline, CDR1 is MNHNS, CDR2 SASEGT. In DNA, the CDR3 is TGTGCCAGCCTTACCAGGGGGGGAACCGAGCAGCACTTC. Its protein product is CASLTRGGTEQHF.

This clonotype has a single count. The chain is built from TRBV9 and TRBJ2-5; D ambiguous. Germline V CDR1 and CDR2: SGDLS, YYNGEE. Trimming removed 1 base from V and 4 bases from J, with 5 bases in between. This CDR3 is 12 amino acids long. The CDR3 spells CASSVRGETQYF. The CDR3 nucleotides read TGTGCCAGCAGCGTACGTGGAGAGACCCAGTACTTC.

The rearrangement uses TRBV7-2 and TRBJ1-5; D is perhaps TRBD1 (5 bases). The CDR3 loop spans 14 amino acids. Trimming cost V 4 bases and J 6 bases, with 13 bases left between them. From germline, CDR1 is SGHTA and CDR2 FQGNSA. In DNA form, the CDR3 reads TGTGCCAGCAGCTACCGGGGGGGGGGTCAGCCCCAGCATTTT. It codes for CASSYRGGGQPQHF.